This T cell receptor (beta chain) was identified during a study of post-analysis software for immune sequencing data. General study points: About five TRBV segments occurring more often in patients than controls included TRBV5-6, TRBV5-1 and TRBV20-1.

Germline CDR1 SGHTA, CDR2 FQGTGA. V lost 1 base to trimming and J lost 0 bases, with 5 bases between them. The CDR3 totals 14 residues. The TCR beta cDNA libraries contained unique molecular identifiers. TCRdb re-derived calls from the PCR reads in MiXCR, one entry per CDR3 protein. The data show approximately 350,000 distinct CDR3 sequences, around a third seen once. This clonotype is a singleton in its sample. The antigen is undetermined. The sequence was collected from a girl aged 10-17 years with multiple sclerosis. The chain has TRBV7-3 and TRBJ2-3; D call uncertain. Sequenced: blood. The CDR3 region has the DNA TGTGCCAGCAGCTTAATGGAAAGCACAGATACGCAGTATTTT. This gives the protein CASSLMESTDTQYF.